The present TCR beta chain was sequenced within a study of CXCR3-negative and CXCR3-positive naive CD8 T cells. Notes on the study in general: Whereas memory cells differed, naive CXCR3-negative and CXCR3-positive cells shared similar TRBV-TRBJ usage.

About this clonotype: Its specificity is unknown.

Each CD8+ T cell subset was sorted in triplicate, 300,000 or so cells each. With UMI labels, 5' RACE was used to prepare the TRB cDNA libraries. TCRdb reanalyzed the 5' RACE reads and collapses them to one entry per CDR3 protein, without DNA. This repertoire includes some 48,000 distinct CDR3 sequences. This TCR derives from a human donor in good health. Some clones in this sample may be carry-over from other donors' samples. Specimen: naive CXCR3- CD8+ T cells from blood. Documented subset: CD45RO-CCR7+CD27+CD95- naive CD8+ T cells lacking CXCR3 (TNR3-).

The CDR3 spells CASSQGRGYYEQYF. The chain uses TRBV3-1 and TRBJ2-7; TCRdb lists TRBD1, though no DNA is available to test this call. CDR1 LGHDT and CDR2 YNNKEL come from the germline V gene (reference sequence). The CDR3 runs 14 residues.